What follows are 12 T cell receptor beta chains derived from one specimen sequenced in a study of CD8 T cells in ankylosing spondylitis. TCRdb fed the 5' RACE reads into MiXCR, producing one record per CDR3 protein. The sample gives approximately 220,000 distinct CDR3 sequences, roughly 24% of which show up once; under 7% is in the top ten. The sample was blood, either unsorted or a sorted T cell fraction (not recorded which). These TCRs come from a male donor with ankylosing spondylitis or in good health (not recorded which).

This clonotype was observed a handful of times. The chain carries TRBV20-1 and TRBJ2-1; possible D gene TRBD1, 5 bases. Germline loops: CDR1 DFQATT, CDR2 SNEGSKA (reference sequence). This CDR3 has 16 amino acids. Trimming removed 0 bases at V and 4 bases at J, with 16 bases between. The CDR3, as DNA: TGCAGTGCTAGAGATCAAGGGCAGGGCTTTTACAATGAGCAGTTCTTC. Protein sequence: CSARDQGQGFYNEQFF.

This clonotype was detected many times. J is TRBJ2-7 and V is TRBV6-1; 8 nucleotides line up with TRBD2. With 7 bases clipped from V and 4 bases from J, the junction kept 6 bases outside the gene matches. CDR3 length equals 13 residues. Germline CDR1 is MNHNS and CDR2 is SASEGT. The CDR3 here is CASTPGGGYEQYF. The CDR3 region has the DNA TGTGCCAGCACCCCGGGGGGGGGTTACGAGCAGTACTTC.

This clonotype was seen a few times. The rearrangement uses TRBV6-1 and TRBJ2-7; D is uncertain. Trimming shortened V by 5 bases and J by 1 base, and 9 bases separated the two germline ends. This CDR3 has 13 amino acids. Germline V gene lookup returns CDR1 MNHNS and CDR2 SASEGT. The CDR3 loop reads CASSPPKSYEQYF. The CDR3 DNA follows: TGTGCCAGCAGTCCTCCCAAGTCCTACGAGCAGTACTTC.

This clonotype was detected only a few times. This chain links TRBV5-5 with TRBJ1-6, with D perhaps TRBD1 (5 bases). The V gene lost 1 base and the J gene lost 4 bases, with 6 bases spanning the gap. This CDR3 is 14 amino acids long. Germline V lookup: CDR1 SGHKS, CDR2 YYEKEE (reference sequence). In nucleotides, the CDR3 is TGTGCCAGCAGCTTGCAGGGATATAATTCACCCCTCCACTTT. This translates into CASSLQGYNSPLHF.

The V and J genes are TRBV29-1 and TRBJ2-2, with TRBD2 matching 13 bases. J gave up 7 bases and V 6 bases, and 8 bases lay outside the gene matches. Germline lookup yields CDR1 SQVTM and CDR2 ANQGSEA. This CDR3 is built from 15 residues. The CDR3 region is CSVITSGRADGELFF. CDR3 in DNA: TGCAGCGTCATTACTAGCGGGAGGGCCGACGGGGAGCTGTTTTTT.

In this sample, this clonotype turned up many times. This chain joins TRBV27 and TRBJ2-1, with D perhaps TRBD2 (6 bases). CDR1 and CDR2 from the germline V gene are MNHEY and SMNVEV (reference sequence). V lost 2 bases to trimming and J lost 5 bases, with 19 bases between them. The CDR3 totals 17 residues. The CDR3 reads CASSLGLPGPTHNEQFF. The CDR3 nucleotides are TGTGCCAGCAGTTTAGGACTACCGGGACCCACCCACAATGAGCAGTTCTTC.

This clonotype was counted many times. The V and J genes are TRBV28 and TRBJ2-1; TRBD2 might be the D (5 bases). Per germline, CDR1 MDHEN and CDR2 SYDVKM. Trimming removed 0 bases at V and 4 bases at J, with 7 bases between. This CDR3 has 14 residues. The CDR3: CASSLWGVYNEQFF. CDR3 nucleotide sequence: TGTGCCAGCAGTTTATGGGGAGTATACAATGAGCAGTTCTTC. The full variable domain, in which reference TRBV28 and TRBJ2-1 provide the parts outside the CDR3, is DVKVTQSSRYLVKRTGEKVFLECVQDMDHENMFWYRQDPGLGLRLIYFSYDVKMKEKGDIPEGYSVSREKKERFSLILESASTNQTSMYLCASSLWGVYNEQFFGPGTRLTVL.

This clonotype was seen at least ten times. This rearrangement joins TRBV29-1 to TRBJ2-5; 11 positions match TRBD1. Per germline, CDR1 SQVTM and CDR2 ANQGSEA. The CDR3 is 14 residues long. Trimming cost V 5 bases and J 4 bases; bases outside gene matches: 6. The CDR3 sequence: CSVSFGTGGETQYF. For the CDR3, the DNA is TGCAGCGTTTCCTTCGGGACAGGGGGAGAGACCCAGTACTTC.

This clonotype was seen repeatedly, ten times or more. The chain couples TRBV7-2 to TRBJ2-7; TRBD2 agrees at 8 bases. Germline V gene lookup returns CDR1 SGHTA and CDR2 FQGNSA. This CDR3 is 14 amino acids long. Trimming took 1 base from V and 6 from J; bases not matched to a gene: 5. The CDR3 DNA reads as TGTGCCAGCAGCTTAGACAGCGGGAGTCTCGAGCAGTACTTC. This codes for CASSLDSGSLEQYF.

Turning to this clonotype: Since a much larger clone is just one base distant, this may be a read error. The CDR3 spells CASSLQNQGYGYTF. The CDR3 DNA follows: TGTGCCAGCAGTTTACAGAACCAGGGCTATGGCTACACCTTC. The chain recombines TRBV12-3 or TRBV12-4 with TRBJ1-2; tentative D call: TRBD1 (5 bases). V shed 2 bases and J shed 4 bases, with 11 bases lying between them. The CDR3 is 14 amino acids.

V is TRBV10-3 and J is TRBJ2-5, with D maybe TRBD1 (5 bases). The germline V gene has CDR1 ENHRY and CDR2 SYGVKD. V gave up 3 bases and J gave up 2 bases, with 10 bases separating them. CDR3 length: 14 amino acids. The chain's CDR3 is CAISETGIQETQYF. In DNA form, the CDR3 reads TGTGCCATCAGTGAAACAGGAATTCAAGAGACCCAGTACTTC.

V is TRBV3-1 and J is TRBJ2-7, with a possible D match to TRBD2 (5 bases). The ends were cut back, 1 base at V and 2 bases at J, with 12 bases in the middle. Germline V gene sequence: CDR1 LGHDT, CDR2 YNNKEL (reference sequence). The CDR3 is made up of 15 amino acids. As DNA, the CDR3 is TGTGCCAGCAGCCAAGTTGAGGGATCCCCCTACGAGCAGTACTTC. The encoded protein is CASSQVEGSPYEQYF.